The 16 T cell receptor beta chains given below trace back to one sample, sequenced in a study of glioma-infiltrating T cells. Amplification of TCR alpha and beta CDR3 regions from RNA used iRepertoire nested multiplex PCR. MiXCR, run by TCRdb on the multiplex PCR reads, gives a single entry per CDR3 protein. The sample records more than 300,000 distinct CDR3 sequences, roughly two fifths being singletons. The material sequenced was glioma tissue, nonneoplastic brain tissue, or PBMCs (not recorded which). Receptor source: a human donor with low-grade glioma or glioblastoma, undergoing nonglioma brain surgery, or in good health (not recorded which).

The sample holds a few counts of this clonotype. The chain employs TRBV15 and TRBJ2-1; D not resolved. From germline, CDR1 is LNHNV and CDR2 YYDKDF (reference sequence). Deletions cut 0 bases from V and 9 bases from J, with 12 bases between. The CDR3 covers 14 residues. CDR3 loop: CATSRDSLRSEQFF. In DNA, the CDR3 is TGTGCCACCAGCAGAGATTCCTTGAGGAGTGAGCAGTTCTTC.

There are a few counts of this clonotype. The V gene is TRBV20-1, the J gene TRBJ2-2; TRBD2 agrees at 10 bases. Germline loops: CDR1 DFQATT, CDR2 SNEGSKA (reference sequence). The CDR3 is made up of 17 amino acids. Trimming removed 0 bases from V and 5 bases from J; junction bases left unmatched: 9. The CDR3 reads CSARDSSGRRRTGELFF. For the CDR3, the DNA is TGCAGTGCTAGAGATTCTAGCGGGAGACGTAGGACCGGGGAGCTGTTTTTT.

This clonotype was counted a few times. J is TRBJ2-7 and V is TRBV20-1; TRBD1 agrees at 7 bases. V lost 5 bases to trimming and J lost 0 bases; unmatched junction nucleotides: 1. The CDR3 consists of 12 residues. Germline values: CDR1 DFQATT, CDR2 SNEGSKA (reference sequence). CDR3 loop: CSARDSSYEQYF. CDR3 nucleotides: TGCAGTGCTCGGGACAGCTCCTACGAGCAGTACTTC.

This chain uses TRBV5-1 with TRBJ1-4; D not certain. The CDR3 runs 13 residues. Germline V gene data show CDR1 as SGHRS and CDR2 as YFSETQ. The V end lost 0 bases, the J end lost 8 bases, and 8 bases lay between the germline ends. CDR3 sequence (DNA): TGCGCCAGCAGCTTGGAGAGAGGAGAAAAACTGTTTTTT. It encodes CASSLERGEKLFF.

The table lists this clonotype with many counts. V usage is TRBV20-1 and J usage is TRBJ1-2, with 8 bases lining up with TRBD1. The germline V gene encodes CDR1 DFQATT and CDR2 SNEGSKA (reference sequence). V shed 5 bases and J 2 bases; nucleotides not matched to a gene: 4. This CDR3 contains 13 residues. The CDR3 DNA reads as TGCAGTGCTTCCCGGACAGGGAACTATGGCTACACCTTC. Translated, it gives CSASRTGNYGYTF.

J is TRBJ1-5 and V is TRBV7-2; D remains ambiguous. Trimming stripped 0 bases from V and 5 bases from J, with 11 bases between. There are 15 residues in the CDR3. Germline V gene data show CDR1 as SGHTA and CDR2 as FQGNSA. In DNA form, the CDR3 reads TGTGCCAGCAGCTTAGCCGACGAGAGGGATCAGCCCCAGCATTTT. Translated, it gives CASSLADERDQPQHF.

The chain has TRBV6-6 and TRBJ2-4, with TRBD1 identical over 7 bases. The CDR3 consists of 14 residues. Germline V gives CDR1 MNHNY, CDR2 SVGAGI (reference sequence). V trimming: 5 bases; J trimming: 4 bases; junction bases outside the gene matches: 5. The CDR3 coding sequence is TGTGCCAGCAGTCGGGACAGCTCAAAAAACATTCAGTACTTC. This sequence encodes CASSRDSSKNIQYF.

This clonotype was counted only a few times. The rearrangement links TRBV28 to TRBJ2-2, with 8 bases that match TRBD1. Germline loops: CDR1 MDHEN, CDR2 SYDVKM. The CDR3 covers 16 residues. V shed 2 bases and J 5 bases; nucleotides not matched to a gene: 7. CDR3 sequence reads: CASSLLARGQTGELFF. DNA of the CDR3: TGTGCCAGCAGTTTACTAGCCAGGGGGCAAACCGGGGAGCTGTTTTTT.

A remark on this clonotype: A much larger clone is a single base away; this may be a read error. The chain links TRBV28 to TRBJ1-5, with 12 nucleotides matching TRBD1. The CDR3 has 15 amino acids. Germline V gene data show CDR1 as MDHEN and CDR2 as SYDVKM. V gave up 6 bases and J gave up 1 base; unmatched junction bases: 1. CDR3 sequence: CASRGQGASNQPQHF. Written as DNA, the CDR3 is TGTGCCAGCAGGGGACAGGGGGCGAGCAATCAGCCCCAGCATTTT.

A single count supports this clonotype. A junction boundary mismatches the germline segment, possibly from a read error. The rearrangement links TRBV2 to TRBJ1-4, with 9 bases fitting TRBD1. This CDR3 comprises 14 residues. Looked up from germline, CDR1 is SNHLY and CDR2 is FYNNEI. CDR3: CASDPGQGNEELFF. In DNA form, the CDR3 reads TGTGCCAGCGATCCGGGACAGGGAAATGAAGAACTGTTTTTT.

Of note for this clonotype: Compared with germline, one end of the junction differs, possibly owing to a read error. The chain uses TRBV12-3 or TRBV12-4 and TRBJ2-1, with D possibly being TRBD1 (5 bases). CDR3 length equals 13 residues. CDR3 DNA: TGTGCCAGAAGTTCGACAGTATACAATGAGCAGTTCTTC. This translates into CARSSTVYNEQFF.

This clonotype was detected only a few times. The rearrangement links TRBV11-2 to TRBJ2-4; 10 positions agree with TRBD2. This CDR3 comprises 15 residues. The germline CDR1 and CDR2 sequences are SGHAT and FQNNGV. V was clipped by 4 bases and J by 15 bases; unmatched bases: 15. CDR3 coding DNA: TGTGCCAGCAGCTCCATAGCGGGAGGAGTTGGTAGCCGGTACTTC. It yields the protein CASSSIAGGVGSRYF.

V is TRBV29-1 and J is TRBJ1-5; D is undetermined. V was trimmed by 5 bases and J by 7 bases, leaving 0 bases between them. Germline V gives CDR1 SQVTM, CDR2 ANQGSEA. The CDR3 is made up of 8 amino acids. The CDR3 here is CSVQPQHF. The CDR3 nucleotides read TGCAGCGTTCAGCCCCAGCATTTT.

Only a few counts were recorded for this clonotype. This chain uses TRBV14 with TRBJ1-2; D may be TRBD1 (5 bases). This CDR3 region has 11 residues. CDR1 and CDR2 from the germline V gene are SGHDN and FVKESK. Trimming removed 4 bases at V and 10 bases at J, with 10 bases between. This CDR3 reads CASSLGTLYTF. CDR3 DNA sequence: TGTGCCAGCAGCCTCGGGACCCTCTACACCTTC.

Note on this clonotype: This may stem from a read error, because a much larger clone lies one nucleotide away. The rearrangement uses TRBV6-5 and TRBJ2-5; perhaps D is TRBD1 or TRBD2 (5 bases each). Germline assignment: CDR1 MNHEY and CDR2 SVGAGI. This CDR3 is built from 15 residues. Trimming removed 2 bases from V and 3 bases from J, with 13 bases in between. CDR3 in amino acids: CASSYVSQGEETQYF. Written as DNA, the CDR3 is TGTGCCAGCAGTTACGTCTCCCAGGGAGAAGAGACCCAGTACTTC.

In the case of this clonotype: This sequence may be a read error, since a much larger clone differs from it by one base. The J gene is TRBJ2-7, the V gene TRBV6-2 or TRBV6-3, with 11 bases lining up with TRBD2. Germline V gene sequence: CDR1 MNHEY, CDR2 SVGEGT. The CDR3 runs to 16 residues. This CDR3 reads CAISYWLAGGTYEQYF. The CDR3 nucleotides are TGTGCCATCAGTTACTGGCTAGCGGGAGGAACCTACGAGCAGTACTTC.